The 13 T cell receptor beta chains presented below share a single source sample, sequenced in a study of blood T cell repertoires in COVID-19. Repertoires were generated with immunoSEQ multiplex PCR, while TCRdb's copy carries only in-frame clones and drops some. Among around 260,000 clones listed, about 85% were seen once. Sequencing was performed on peripheral blood. All receptors come from a human donor with COVID-19, enrolled during active disease. The donor label of this sample is uncertain.

This chain links TRBV5-6 with TRBJ2-3; 9 bases are a match to TRBD2. The trim removed 4 bases at V and 5 bases at J, leaving 11 bases unmatched. The CDR3 consists of 16 residues. CDR1 is SGHDT, CDR2 YYEEEE, per germline. The chain's CDR3 is CASSPRGSGGLDTQYF. In DNA form, the CDR3 reads TGTGCCAGCAGCCCAAGAGGTAGCGGGGGTCTAGATACGCAGTATTTT.

In its sample, this clone was seen a few times. The rearrangement links TRBV28 to TRBJ2-1, with 8 bases lining up with TRBD2. Unmatched junction bases numbered 5, after V lost 2 bases and J lost 2 bases. This CDR3 is built from 16 residues. Germline CDR1 and CDR2: MDHEN and SYDVKM. The CDR3 bases are TGTGCCAGCAGTTTAAGAGCGGGAGCACCCTACAATGAGCAGTTCTTC. This gives the protein CASSLRAGAPYNEQFF.

This sequence joins TRBV28 and TRBJ1-5; tentatively, D is TRBD1 (6 bases). There are 14 residues in the CDR3. V was trimmed by 6 bases and J by 4 bases, leaving 13 bases between them. The V gene's germline CDR1 is MDHEN and CDR2 SYDVKM. CDR3 nucleotide sequence: TGTGCCAGCAGGACCCAGGGGCAAAATCAGCCCCAGCATTTT. Its protein product is CASRTQGQNQPQHF.

The chain uses TRBV3-1 (or the pseudogene TRBV3-2) and TRBJ1-5; D uncertain. V lost 5 bases to trimming and J lost 5 bases, with 13 bases between them. Germline V gives CDR1 LGHDT, CDR2 YNNKEL (reference sequence). This CDR3 comprises 14 residues. The CDR3 nucleotides read TGTGCCAGCAGCTCCGTGTCGGGTCATCAGCCCCAGCATTTT. The encoded protein is CASSSVSGHQPQHF.

The table lists this clone with a count of one. The rearrangement joins TRBV18 to TRBJ1-4; a possible D gene is TRBD1 (5 bases). The CDR3 totals 15 residues. V lost 0 bases, J lost 3 bases, and 8 bases lay in between. The germline gives CDR1 KGHSH, CDR2 LQKENI. Written as DNA, the CDR3 is TGTGCCAGCTCACCACCCCAGGGCCCTAATGAAAAACTGTTTTTT. Translated: CASSPPQGPNEKLFF.

The chain joins TRBV28 to TRBJ1-1, with D hard to call. The CDR3 covers 14 residues. The ends were cut back, 2 bases at V and 10 bases at J, with 17 bases in the middle. CDR1 is MDHEN, CDR2 SYDVKM, per germline. This CDR3 is CASSLIAASSTAFF. The CDR3 DNA reads as TGTGCCAGCAGTTTAATAGCGGCATCCAGCACAGCTTTCTTT.

J is TRBJ1-2 and V is TRBV7-9; weak D call: TRBD1 (5 bases). The ends were cut back, 4 bases at V and 3 bases at J, with 6 bases in the middle. CDR1 SEHNR and CDR2 FQNEAQ come from the germline V gene (reference sequence). The CDR3 consists of 12 residues. The CDR3 DNA sequence: TGTGCCAGCAGCTCCAGGGACTATGGCTACACCTTC. Translating it yields CASSSRDYGYTF.

J is TRBJ1-4 and V is TRBV15; 8 nucleotides line up with TRBD1. CDR3 length equals 16 residues. Germline trimming cut 5 bases from V and 7 bases from J; bases unmatched to any gene: 12. The germline CDR1 and CDR2 sequences are LNHNV and YYDKDF (reference sequence). In nucleotides, the CDR3 is TGTGCCACCAGCTCCCCGGTCAGGGGGCCTGGTGAAAAACTGTTTTTT. It codes for CATSSPVRGPGEKLFF.

The gene calls are TRBV6-1 and TRBJ2-5; 14 bases are a match to TRBD2. The CDR3 extends over 16 amino acids. CDR1 and CDR2 from the germline V gene are MNHNS and SASEGT. V was clipped by 2 bases and J by 5 bases; unmatched bases: 4. CDR3 in DNA: TGTGCCAGCAGTGAATCGGGACTAGCGGGAGTCGAGACCCAGTACTTC. It codes for CASSESGLAGVETQYF.

This clone has only one observation. The chain has TRBV18 and TRBJ2-1; 13 nucleotides align to TRBD2. Looked up from germline, CDR1 is KGHSH and CDR2 is LQKENI. V lost 3 bases, J lost 6 bases, and 14 bases stayed unmatched. The CDR3 consists of 19 residues. CDR3 amino acids: CASSPWALGGLAGINEQFF. The DNA for the CDR3 is TGTGCCAGCTCACCCTGGGCACTGGGGGGACTAGCGGGAATCAATGAGCAGTTCTTC. Full variable domain (remainder filled in from reference TRBV18 and TRBJ2-1): NAGVMQNPRHLVRRRGQEARLRCSPMKGHSHVYWYRQLPEEGLKFMVYLQKENIIDESGMPKERFSAEFPKEGPSILRIQQVVRGDSAAYFCASSPWALGGLAGINEQFFGPGTRLTVL.

J is TRBJ2-7 and V is TRBV11-2, with a weak D call TRBD2 (6 bases). Looked up from germline, CDR1 is SGHAT and CDR2 is FQNNGV. The CDR3 has 12 residues. Trimming took 0 bases from V and 10 from J, leaving 10 bases between them. The CDR3 coding sequence is TGTGCCAGCAGCTTAGAGGGGAGGCCCCAGTACTTC. Amino acid sequence: CASSLEGRPQYF.

This clone was detected once. The CDR3 region has the DNA TGTGCCAGCAGCCAGACAGGGAGAGAGACCCAGTACTTC. Protein sequence: CASSQTGRETQYF. The V call is TRBV5-5, the J call TRBJ2-5, with TRBD1 matching 7 bases. Germline CDR1 SGHKS, CDR2 YYEKEE (reference sequence). The CDR3 loop spans 13 amino acids. The ends lost 4 bases at V and 4 bases at J; junction bases unmatched: 4. Drawing the rest from reference TRBV5-5 and TRBJ2-5, the complete variable domain is DAGVTQSPTHLIKTRGQQVTLRCSPISGHKSVSWYQQVLGQGPQFIFQYYEKEERGRGNFPDRFSARQFPNYSSELNVNALLLGDSALYLCASSQTGRETQYFGPGTRLLVL.

CDR3 DNA sequence: TGTGCCAGTAGTATACAACAGACCTCTCCCAACTATGGCTACACCTTC. It yields the protein CASSIQQTSPNYGYTF. The chain couples TRBV19 to TRBJ1-2; the D is unclear. The CDR3 extends over 16 amino acids. The V gene's germline CDR1 is LNHDA and CDR2 SQIVND (reference sequence). Trimming left V 2 bases short and J 2 bases short, with 15 bases between.